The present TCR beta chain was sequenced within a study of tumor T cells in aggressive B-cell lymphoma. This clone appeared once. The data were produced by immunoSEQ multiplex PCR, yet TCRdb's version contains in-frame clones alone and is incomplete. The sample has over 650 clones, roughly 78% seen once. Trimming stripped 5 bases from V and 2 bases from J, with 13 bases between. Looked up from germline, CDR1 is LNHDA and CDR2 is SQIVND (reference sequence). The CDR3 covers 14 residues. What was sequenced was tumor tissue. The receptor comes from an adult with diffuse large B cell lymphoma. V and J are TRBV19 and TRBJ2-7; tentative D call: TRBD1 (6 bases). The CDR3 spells CASSLTGTPYEQYF. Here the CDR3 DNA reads TGTGCCAGTAGTCTAACAGGGACCCCCTACGAGCAGTACTTC.